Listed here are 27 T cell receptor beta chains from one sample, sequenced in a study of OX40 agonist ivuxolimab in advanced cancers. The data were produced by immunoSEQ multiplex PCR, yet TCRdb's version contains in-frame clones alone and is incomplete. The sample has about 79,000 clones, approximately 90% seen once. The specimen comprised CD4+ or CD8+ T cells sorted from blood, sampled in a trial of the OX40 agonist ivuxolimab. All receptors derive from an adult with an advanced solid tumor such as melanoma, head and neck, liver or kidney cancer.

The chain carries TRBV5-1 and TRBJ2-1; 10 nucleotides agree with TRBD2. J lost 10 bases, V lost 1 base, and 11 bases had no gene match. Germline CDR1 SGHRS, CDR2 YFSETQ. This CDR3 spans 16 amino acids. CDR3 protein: CASSLILAGVPQEQFF. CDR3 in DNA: TGCGCCAGCAGCTTGATTCTAGCGGGGGTCCCCCAGGAGCAGTTCTTC.

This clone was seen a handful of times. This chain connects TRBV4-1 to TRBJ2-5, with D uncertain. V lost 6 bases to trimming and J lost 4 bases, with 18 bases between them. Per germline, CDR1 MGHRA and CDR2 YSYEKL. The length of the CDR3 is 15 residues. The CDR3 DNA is TGCGCCAGCAGTCGTTTTTGGGCTAGAACAGAGACCCAGTACTTC. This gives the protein CASSRFWARTETQYF.

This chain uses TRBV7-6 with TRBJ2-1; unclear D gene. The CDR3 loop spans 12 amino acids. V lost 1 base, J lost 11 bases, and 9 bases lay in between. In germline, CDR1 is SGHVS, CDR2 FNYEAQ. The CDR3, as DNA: TGTGCCAGCAGCTTAGAATGGGCTAAGCAGTTCTTC. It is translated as CASSLEWAKQFF.

The CDR3 sequence: CASSLSWTSGDNEQFF. The CDR3 DNA follows: TGTGCCAGCAGCTTATCCTGGACTAGCGGGGACAATGAGCAGTTCTTC. This chain connects TRBV7-2 to TRBJ2-1; 12 bases line up with TRBD2. There are 16 residues in the CDR3. V trimming: 2 bases; J trimming: 5 bases; junction bases outside the gene matches: 4. From germline, CDR1 is SGHTA and CDR2 FQGNSA. The complete variable domain, with remaining parts taken from reference TRBV7-2 and TRBJ2-1, reads GAGVSQSPSNKVTEKGKDVELRCDPISGHTALYWYRQSLGQGLEFLIYFQGNSAPDKSGLPSDRFSAERTGGSVSTLTIQRTQQEDSAVYLCASSLSWTSGDNEQFFGPGTRLTVL.

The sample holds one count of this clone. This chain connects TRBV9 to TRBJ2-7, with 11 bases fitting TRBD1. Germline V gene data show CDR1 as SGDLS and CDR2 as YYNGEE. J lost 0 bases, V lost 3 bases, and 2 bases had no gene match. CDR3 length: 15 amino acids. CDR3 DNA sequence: TGTGCCAGCAGCGCGGGACAGGGGGGCTCCTACGAGCAGTACTTC. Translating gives CASSAGQGGSYEQYF.

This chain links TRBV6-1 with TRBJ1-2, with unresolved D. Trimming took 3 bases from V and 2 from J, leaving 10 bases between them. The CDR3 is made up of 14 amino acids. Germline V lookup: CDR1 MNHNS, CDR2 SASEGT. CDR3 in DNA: TGTGCCAGCAGTGAGGGGATTTACAACTATGGCTACACCTTC. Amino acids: CASSEGIYNYGYTF.

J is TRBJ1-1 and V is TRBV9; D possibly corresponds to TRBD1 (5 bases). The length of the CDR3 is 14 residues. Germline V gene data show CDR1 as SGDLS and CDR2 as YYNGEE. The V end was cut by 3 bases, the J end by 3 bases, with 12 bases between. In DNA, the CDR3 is TGTGCCAGCAGCGAAGGGGCTGGGCACACTGAAGCTTTCTTT. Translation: CASSEGAGHTEAFF.

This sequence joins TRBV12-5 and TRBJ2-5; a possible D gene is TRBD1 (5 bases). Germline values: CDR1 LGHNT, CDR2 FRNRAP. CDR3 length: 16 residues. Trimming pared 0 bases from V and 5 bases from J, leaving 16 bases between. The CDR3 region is CASGLVQTGPGETQYF. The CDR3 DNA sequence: TGTGCTAGTGGTTTGGTACAAACAGGTCCTGGGGAGACCCAGTACTTC.

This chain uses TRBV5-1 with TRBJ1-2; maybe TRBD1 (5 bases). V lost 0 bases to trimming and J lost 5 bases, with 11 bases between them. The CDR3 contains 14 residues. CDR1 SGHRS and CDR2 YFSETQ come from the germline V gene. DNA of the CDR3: TGCGCCAGCAGCTTGGTAGGGGATAGGTATGGCTACACCTTC. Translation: CASSLVGDRYGYTF.

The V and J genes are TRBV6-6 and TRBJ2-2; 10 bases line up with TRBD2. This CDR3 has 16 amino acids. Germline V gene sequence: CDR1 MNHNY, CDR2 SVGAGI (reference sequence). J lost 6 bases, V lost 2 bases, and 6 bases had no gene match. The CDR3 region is CASSYRPSGSSGELFF. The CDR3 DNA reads TGTGCCAGCAGTTACCGTCCTAGCGGGAGTTCCGGGGAGCTGTTTTTT.

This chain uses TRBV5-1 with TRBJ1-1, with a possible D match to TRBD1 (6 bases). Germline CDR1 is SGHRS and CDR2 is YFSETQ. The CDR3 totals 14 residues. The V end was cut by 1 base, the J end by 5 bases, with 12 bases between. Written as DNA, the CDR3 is TGCGCCAGCAGCTTGAACGGGGGGCTTACTGAAGCTTTCTTT. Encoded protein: CASSLNGGLTEAFF.

CDR3 region: CASSSTGAGELFF. Written as DNA, the CDR3 is TGTGCCAGCAGTTCAACAGGGGCCGGGGAGCTGTTTTTT. The chain recombines TRBV2 with TRBJ2-2, with 7 nucleotides matching TRBD1. The V and J ends lost 5 bases and 6 bases, in that order; junction bases with no gene match: 3. Looked up from germline, CDR1 is SNHLY and CDR2 is FYNNEI. CDR3 length equals 13 residues.

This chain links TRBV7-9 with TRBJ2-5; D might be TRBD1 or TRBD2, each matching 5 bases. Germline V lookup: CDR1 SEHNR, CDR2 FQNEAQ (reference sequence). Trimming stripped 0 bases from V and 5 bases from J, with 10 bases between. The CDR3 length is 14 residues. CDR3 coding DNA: TGTGCCAGCAGCTTAGCGGGGGATACGGAGACCCAGTACTTC. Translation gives CASSLAGDTETQYF.

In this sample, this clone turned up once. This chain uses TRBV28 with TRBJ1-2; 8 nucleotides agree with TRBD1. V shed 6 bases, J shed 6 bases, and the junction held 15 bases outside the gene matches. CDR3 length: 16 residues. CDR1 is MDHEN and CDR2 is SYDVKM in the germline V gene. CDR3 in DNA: TGTGCCAGCAGCAATCATAGCGGACAGGGAGCAGATGGCTACACCTTC. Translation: CASSNHSGQGADGYTF.

The chain's CDR3 is CASRSINPHEQFF. The DNA for the CDR3 is TGTGCCAGCAGATCGATTAACCCCCATGAGCAGTTCTTC. The rearrangement links TRBV2 to TRBJ2-1; no reliable D call. This CDR3 contains 13 residues. The germline gives CDR1 SNHLY, CDR2 FYNNEI. V was cut by 6 bases and J by 8 bases, with 14 bases left in between.

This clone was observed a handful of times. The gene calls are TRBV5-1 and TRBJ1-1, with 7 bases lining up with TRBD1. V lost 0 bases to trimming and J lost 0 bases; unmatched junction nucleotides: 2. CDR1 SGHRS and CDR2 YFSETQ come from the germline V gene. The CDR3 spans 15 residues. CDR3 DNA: TGCGCCAGCAGCTTGGCGGGACAGCTGAACACTGAAGCTTTCTTT. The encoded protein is CASSLAGQLNTEAFF.

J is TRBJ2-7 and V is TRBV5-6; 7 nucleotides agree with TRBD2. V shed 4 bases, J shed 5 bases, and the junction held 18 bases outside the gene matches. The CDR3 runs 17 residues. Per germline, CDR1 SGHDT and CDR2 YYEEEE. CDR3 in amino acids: CASSPSWGEGVRNEQYF. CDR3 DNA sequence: TGTGCCAGCAGCCCATCCTGGGGGGAGGGAGTTAGAAACGAGCAGTACTTC.

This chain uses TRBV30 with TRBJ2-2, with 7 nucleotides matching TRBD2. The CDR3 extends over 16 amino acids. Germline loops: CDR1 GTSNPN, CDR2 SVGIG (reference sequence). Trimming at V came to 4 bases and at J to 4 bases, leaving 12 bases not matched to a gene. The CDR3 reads CAWTLGGGRGTGELFF. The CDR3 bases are TGTGCCTGGACCCTTGGCGGCGGGAGAGGCACCGGGGAGCTGTTTTTT.

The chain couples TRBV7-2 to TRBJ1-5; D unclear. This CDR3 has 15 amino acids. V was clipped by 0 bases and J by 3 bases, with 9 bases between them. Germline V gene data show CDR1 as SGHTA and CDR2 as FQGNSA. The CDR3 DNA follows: TGTGCCAGCAGCTTAGCCCGGAGCTACAATCAGCCCCAGCATTTT. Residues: CASSLARSYNQPQHF.

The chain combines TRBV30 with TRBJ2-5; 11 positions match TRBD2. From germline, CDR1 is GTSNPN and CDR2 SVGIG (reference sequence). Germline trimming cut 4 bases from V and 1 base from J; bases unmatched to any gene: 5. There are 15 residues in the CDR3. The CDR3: CAWKPGLAAQETQYF. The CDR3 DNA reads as TGTGCCTGGAAGCCGGGACTAGCGGCCCAAGAGACCCAGTACTTC.

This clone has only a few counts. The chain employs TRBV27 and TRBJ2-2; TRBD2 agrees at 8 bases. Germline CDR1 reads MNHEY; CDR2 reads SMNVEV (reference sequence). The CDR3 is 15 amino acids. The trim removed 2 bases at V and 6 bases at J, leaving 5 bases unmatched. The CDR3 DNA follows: TGTGCCAGCAGTTTAATTAGCGGGATGGCCGGGGAGCTGTTTTTT. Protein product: CASSLISGMAGELFF.

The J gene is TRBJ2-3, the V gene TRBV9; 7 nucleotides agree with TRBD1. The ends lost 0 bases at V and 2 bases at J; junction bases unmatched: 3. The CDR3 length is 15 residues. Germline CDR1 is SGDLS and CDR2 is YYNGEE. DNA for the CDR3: TGTGCCAGCAGCGTAGGGGACAGAGACACAGATACGCAGTATTTT. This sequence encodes CASSVGDRDTDTQYF.

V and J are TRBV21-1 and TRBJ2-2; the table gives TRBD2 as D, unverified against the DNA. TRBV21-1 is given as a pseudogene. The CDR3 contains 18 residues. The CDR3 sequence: CASSIPHRAGEFTGELFF. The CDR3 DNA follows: TGTGCCAGCAGCATCCCCCATCGGGCGGGAGAATTCACCGGGGAGCTGTTTTTT.

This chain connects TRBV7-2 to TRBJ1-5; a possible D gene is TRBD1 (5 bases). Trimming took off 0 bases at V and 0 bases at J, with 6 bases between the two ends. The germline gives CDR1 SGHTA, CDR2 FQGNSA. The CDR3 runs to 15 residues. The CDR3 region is CASSLAGLSNQPQHF. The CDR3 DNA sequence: TGTGCCAGCAGCTTAGCGGGACTTAGCAATCAGCCCCAGCATTTT.

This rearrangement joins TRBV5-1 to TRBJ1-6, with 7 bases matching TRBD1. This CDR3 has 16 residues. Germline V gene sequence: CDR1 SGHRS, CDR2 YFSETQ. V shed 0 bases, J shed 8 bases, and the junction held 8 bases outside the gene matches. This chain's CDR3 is CASSLATQGPHSPLHF. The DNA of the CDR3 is TGCGCCAGCAGCTTGGCTACACAGGGGCCCCATTCACCCCTCCACTTT.

The CDR3 DNA reads TGTGCCAGCAGCTCCCGGGATCATCAGCCCCAGCATTTT. Translating it yields CASSSRDHQPQHF. The chain couples TRBV11-2 to TRBJ1-5; D ambiguous. The V gene's germline CDR1 is SGHAT and CDR2 FQNNGV. The CDR3 is made up of 13 amino acids. The V end was cut by 4 bases, the J end by 5 bases, with 9 bases between.

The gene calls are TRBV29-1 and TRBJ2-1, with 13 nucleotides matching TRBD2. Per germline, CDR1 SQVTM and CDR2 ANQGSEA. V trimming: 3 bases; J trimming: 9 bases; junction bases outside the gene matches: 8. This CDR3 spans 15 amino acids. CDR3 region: CSVDGTSGREAEQFF. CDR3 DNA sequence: TGCAGCGTTGACGGAACTAGCGGGAGGGAGGCTGAGCAGTTCTTC.